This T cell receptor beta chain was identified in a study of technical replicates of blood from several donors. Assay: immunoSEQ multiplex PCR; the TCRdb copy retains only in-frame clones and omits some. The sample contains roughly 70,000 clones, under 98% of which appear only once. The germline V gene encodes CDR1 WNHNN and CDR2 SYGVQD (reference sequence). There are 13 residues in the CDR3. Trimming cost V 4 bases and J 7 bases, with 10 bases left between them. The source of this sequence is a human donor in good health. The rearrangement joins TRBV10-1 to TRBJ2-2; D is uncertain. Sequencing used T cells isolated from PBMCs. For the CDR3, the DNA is TGCGCCAGCAGTGTTTTGCCGGTCGGGGAGCTGTTTTTT. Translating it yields CASSVLPVGELFF.